This TCR beta chain emerged from a study of vaccination and CD4 T cells after COVID-19. Study in general: Following dose two, a median approximately 74 days (range 14 to 241) passed before post-vaccine samples were taken.

Time point defined: late sampling 161 to 241 days after vaccination in a few convalescent patients. The treatment denotes: roughly 10-day PBMC culture with coronavirus spike peptide pools or control peptides (ViraFEST assay). V was cut by 5 bases and J by 0 bases, with 6 bases left in between. CDR1 and CDR2 from the germline V gene are SEHNR and FQNEAQ (reference sequence). The CDR3 is made up of 13 amino acids. Comments on this clonotype: Its antigen is not identified.

With the Oncomine TCR Beta short-read assay, DNA from cultured CD4+ T cells was sequenced. It was from cultured CD4+ T cells that genomic DNA was extracted. TCRdb recomputed calls from the PCR reads with MiXCR, one row per CDR3 protein. The table includes approximately 23,000 distinct CDR3 sequences, more than 30% detected once. Study-wide results and limits: Convalescent patients gained a median approximately 89% of their reactive clones only post-vaccination.

The sequencing here drew on CD4+ T cells from blood, cultured in vitro, taken about 7 months after SARS-CoV-2 vaccination. The sequence came from a human donor who had recovered from COVID-19. The rearrangement uses TRBV7-9 and TRBJ2-3; D ambiguous. CDR3 DNA sequence: TGTGCCAGCAGCCTGGGCAGCACAGATACGCAGTATTTT. Amino acids: CASSLGSTDTQYF.